Below, one T cell receptor (beta chain) is given with its context. The antigen remains unidentified. Germline values: CDR1 SQVTM, CDR2 ANQGSEA. This CDR3 comprises 14 residues. With V trimmed by 3 bases and J by 5 bases, 8 bases remained unmatched. The source of the sample is a study of T cells in Graves' hyperthyroidism and ophthalmopathy. Overall study results and limits: Before onset, by a median of around 6.1 months, the model predicted ophthalmopathy.

Graves' hyperthyroidism without ophthalmopathy progression within 18 months was termed stable. Diagnosis relied on clinical symptoms, serum thyroxine and TRAb, thyroid ultrasound and orbital computed tomography. The CDR3 regions of TCR beta were amplified from RNA transcripts. First-round RT-PCR of the TCR CDR3 relied on the HTBI primer set. Using its own MiXCR run on the multiplex PCR reads, TCRdb lists one record per CDR3 protein. This sample has about 840,000 distinct CDR3 sequences, with 38% found just once. The source of this sequence is a man younger than 35 with Graves' hyperthyroidism. This chain links TRBV29-1 with TRBJ2-5, with 8 positions matching TRBD1. Sequencing was performed on blood. The CDR3 DNA is TGCAGCGTTGATTGGACAGGGATGATGGAGACCCAGTACTTC. This codes for CSVDWTGMMETQYF.